These T cell receptor beta chains were read from a single sample in a study of blood T cell repertoires in COVID-19. Using immunoSEQ multiplex PCR, the repertoire was profiled, and TCRdb retains in-frame clones only, with some absent. The sample has around 100,000 clones, about 87% seen once. The sequencing input was peripheral blood. Receptor source: a human donor in a cohort sampled during active or convalescent COVID-19. CDR3s include the opening cysteine and the closing phenylalanine or tryptophan. The D gene is left open where the match is weak. Only some rows state a clone size, as once, few, many or a class for expanded clones.

abundance | len | j_gene | d_gene | v_gene | CDR3nt | CDR3aa
. | 15 | TRBJ1-2 | . | TRBV7-9 | TGTGCCAGCAGCTTAGAGGGCAGGGGTGTCTATGGCTACACCTTC | CASSLEGRGVYGYTF
. | 14 | TRBJ2-4 | . | TRBV5-1 | TGCGCCAGCAGTGAGGAGCTAGCCAAAAACATTCAGTACTTC | CASSEELAKNIQYF
. | 15 | TRBJ2-7 | . | TRBV6-5 | TGTGCCAGCAGTTACTCGTTGGCGGGACAGTACGAGCAGTACTTC | CASSYSLAGQYEQYF
. | 11 | TRBJ1-5 | . | TRBV9 | TGTGCCAGCAGCGTGGGCCAGCCCCAGCATTTT | CASSVGQPQHF
. | 16 | TRBJ1-3 | . | TRBV7-2 | TGTGCCAGCAGCCCTCTAGGGGCAGCCTCTGGAAACACCATATATTTT | CASSPLGAASGNTIYF
. | 15 | TRBJ1-5 | TRBD1 | TRBV6-5 | TGTGCCAGCAGCGCGGGAGGGGGCTGGGGTCAGCCCCAGCATTTT | CASSAGGGWGQPQHF
. | 15 | TRBJ2-3 | . | TRBV24-1 | TGTGCCACCAGTGAGGGCTGGGGGGACACAGATACGCAGTATTTT | CATSEGWGDTDTQYF
. | 16 | TRBJ2-1 | TRBD1 | TRBV3-1/TRBV3-2 | TGTGCCAGCAGAGGCGGGACAGGGAGGTTCTACAATGAGCAGTTCTTC | CASRGGTGRFYNEQFF
. | 14 | TRBJ1-4 | . | TRBV29-1 | TGCAGCGTTGAAGATCCGGGTGGTAGTGAAAAACTGTTTTTT | CSVEDPGGSEKLFF
. | 16 | TRBJ1-5 | TRBD1 | TRBV18 | TGTGCCAGCTCACAGGAAGGACAGGGCGGGGGTCAGCCCCAGCATTTT | CASSQEGQGGGQPQHF
. | 18 | TRBJ2-3 | TRBD2 | TRBV25-1 | TGTGCCAGCAGTAACCAACGGTGGGTAGCGGGGTATCAAGATACGCAGTATTTT | CASSNQRWVAGYQDTQYF
. | 17 | TRBJ2-5 | TRBD2 | TRBV9 | TGTGCCAGCAGCGCGCGGGGGGGACTGGACGTCCAAGAGACCCAGTACTTC | CASSARGGLDVQETQYF
. | 15 | TRBJ2-1 | TRBD2 | TRBV5-4 | TGTGCCAGCAGCTTTAGCGGGGGGGCCGGAGATGAGCAGTTCTTC | CASSFSGGAGDEQFF
. | 17 | TRBJ2-2 | TRBD1 | TRBV24-1 | TGTGCCACCAGTGAGGGCCCGGGACAGGGGCGAACCGGGGAGCTGTTTTTT | CATSEGPGQGRTGELFF
. | 13 | TRBJ1-5 | . | TRBV2 | TGTGCCAGCAGTGCCGACAGTAATCAGCCCCAGCATTTT | CASSADSNQPQHF
. | 14 | TRBJ2-1 | . | TRBV6-4 | TGTGCCAGCAGTGTACAGGAGAGTGACAATGAGCAGTTCTTC | CASSVQESDNEQFF
. | 12 | TRBJ1-5 | . | TRBV6-4 | TGTGCCAGCAGTGGGTCGGGGCAGCCCCAGCATTTT | CASSGSGQPQHF
few | 14 | TRBJ1-2 | . | TRBV28 | TGTGCCAGCAGTTTAGACAGAAGAAACTATGGCTACACCTTC | CASSLDRRNYGYTF
few | 14 | TRBJ1-2 | . | TRBV2 | TGTGCCAGCACCGTGGTCGAGTCTAACTATGGCTACACCTTC | CASTVVESNYGYTF
. | 15 | TRBJ1-5 | TRBD1 | TRBV19 | TGTGCCAGTAGTGGGGGACAGGCAGACAATCAGCCCCAGCATTTT | CASSGGQADNQPQHF
. | 16 | TRBJ2-1 | . | TRBV24-1 | TGTGCCACCAGTGACCATCCGGGTTCGGGGTTCGATGAGCAGTTCTTC | CATSDHPGSGFDEQFF
. | 17 | TRBJ2-5 | TRBD2 | TRBV9 | TGTGCCAGCAGCGTTGGAGGACTAGCGGGGGGGCGCGAGACCCAGTACTTC | CASSVGGLAGGRETQYF
. | 14 | TRBJ2-7 | TRBD2 | TRBV18 | TGTGCCAGCTCAACGACTAGCGGGGGATACGAGCAGTACTTC | CASSTTSGGYEQYF
. | 13 | TRBJ1-6 | . | TRBV12-3/TRBV12-4 | TGTGCCAGCAGTTTAGTCTCCAGGGGACCCCTCCACTTT | CASSLVSRGPLHF
. | 16 | TRBJ2-5 | . | TRBV24-1 | TGTGCCACCAGTGATCCCCGGACGGGGACACAAGAGACCCAGTACTTC | CATSDPRTGTQETQYF
. | 13 | TRBJ2-2 | . | TRBV7-6 | TGTGCCAGCAGCCCCAGGGACACCGGGGAGCTGTTTTTT | CASSPRDTGELFF
. | 14 | TRBJ2-5 | . | TRBV25-1 | TGTGCCAGCAGTGAATGGAGCGGTTTGGAGACCCAGTACTTC | CASSEWSGLETQYF
. | 14 | TRBJ2-7 | TRBD2 | TRBV10-3 | TGTGCCATCAGAGGGAGCGGGGCCACCTACGAGCAGTACTTC | CAIRGSGATYEQYF
many | 10 | TRBJ1-1 | . | TRBV5-1 | TGCGCCACCAAATCCACTGAGGCTTTCTTT | CATKSTEAFF
. | 12 | TRBJ2-1 | . | TRBV4-2 | TGTGCCAGCAGCCAAGAAGGAGATGAGCAGTTCTTC | CASSQEGDEQFF
. | 15 | TRBJ2-1 | TRBD2 | TRBV9 | TGTGCCAGCAGCGTAGATGGTAGCGGGGGCAATGAGCAGTTCTTC | CASSVDGSGGNEQFF
. | 12 | TRBJ2-5 | . | TRBV7-9 | TGTGCCAGCAGCGGGGGAGGAGAGACCCAGTACTTC | CASSGGGETQYF
. | 16 | TRBJ2-5 | TRBD2 | TRBV24-1 | TGTGCCACCAGTGAGATGACTAGCGGGGGCCAAGAGACCCAGTACTTC | CATSEMTSGGQETQYF
. | 16 | TRBJ2-3 | . | TRBV5-1 | TGCGCCAGCAGCTTGGAGCCAGCGGCCACCACAGATACGCAGTATTTT | CASSLEPAATTDTQYF
. | 14 | TRBJ2-5 | TRBD1 | TRBV7-9 | TGTGCCAGCAGCAAAATACAGGGGCGGGAGACCCAGTACTTC | CASSKIQGRETQYF
once | 15 | TRBJ1-6 | TRBD1 | TRBV18 | TGTGCCAGCTCACTAGGACAGGGTGCGAATTCACCCCTCCACTTT | CASSLGQGANSPLHF
. | 16 | TRBJ2-2 | . | TRBV9 | TGTGCCAGCAGCGTAACCTATTCCTCGAACACCGGGGAGCTGTTTTTT | CASSVTYSSNTGELFF
. | 15 | TRBJ2-7 | . | TRBV7-6 | TGTGCCAGCAGCTTAGTATCGGGACAATTCTACGAGCAGTACTTC | CASSLVSGQFYEQYF
. | 12 | TRBJ1-1 | TRBD1 | TRBV5-1 | TGCGCCAGCAGCTTGGACAGGGGGGAAGCTTTCTTT | CASSLDRGEAFF
. | 15 | TRBJ1-5 | . | TRBV5-1 | TGCGCCAGCAGTGAACTTGGGGCGAGCAATCAGCCCCAGCATTTT | CASSELGASNQPQHF
. | 16 | TRBJ2-3 | TRBD1 | TRBV5-5 | TGTGCCAGCAGCTTGGCCCCGGACAGGGATGAAGATACGCAGTATTTT | CASSLAPDRDEDTQYF
few | 12 | TRBJ1-2 | TRBD1 | TRBV29-1 | TGCAGCGGGACCAGGGGGTCCTATGGCTACACCTTC | CSGTRGSYGYTF
. | 17 | TRBJ2-4 | . | TRBV10-3 | TGTGCCATCAGTGAGCTTGGGGAGTGGGGAGCCAAAAACATTCAGTACTTC | CAISELGEWGAKNIQYF
. | 15 | TRBJ2-7 | TRBD2 | TRBV5-4 | TGTGCCAGCAGCTTGGATAGCGGGGTGGCCTACGAGCAGTACTTC | CASSLDSGVAYEQYF
few | 11 | TRBJ1-3 | . | TRBV28 | TGTGCCAGCATCGCGAGGAACACCATATATTTT | CASIARNTIYF
. | 17 | TRBJ1-1 | . | TRBV2 | TGTGCCAGGCTAGGAACCGGGTCCCTCATCATGAACACTGAAGCTTTCTTT | CARLGTGSLIMNTEAFF
. | 14 | TRBJ1-4 | TRBD1 | TRBV28 | TGTGCCAGCAGTTGGGCAGGGGGTCGCGAAAAACTGTTTTTT | CASSWAGGREKLFF
. | 17 | TRBJ2-7 | TRBD2 | TRBV6-6 | TGTGCCAGCAGTCGTAGCGGGGGGGCCTCAATCACCTACGAGCAGTACTTC | CASSRSGGASITYEQYF
few | 14 | TRBJ1-2 | . | TRBV7-6 | TGTGCCAGCAGCTTAGAGGACAGACACTATGGCTACACCTTC | CASSLEDRHYGYTF
. | 14 | TRBJ2-5 | TRBD2 | TRBV2 | TGTGCCAGCGGAGGTAGCGGGACCCAAGAGACCCAGTACTTC | CASGGSGTQETQYF
. | 14 | TRBJ1-2 | . | TRBV6-6 | TGTGCCAGCAGTTATCAGCCGGGGTCCTATGGCTACACCTTC | CASSYQPGSYGYTF
. | 13 | TRBJ1-2 | TRBD1 | TRBV30 | TGTGCCTGGAGTATCCAGGGGGCCACGGGCTACACCTTC | CAWSIQGATGYTF
once | 16 | TRBJ2-7 | TRBD1 | TRBV7-9 | TGTGCCAGCAGCTCCCGGGCAGGGGGATTGGCCTACGAGCAGTACTTC | CASSSRAGGLAYEQYF